One sample yielded the 23 T cell receptor beta chains listed below, sequenced in a study of T cell repertoires in aging, cancer and after chemotherapy (dated by TCRdb to about 2019). Sequencing instrument: Illumina MiSeq. Multiplex touch-down PCR with a mixed TRB-A/B primer pool was used to amplify rearranged TRB sequences covering the V, D and J segments. TCRdb reran the public reads through fastp at Q25 and MiXCR, keeping productive beta chains. CDR3 protein sequences are deduplicated, and each keeps its most common genes and DNA. This sample lists 2,500 to 3,500 distinct CDR3 sequences; approximately 25% were detected once. Around 32% of the sample lies in the top ten. TCR beta rearrangements were amplified from genomic DNA isolated from peripheral blood, not from sorted cells or RNA. Sequenced sample: blood. The receptor source for this set is a human donor with a solid tumor.

The chain joins TRBV18 to TRBJ1-5; D possibly corresponds to TRBD1 (5 bases). The CDR3 is 15 residues long. The V gene lost 5 bases and the J gene lost 7 bases, with 18 bases spanning the gap. CDR1 is KGHSH, CDR2 LQKENI, per germline. The DNA of the CDR3 is TGTGCCAGCTCAACCAAGGTTGGGGCTGGGCAGCCCCAGCATTTT. Translation gives CASSTKVGAGQPQHF. The full variable domain, its missing parts supplied by reference TRBV18 and TRBJ1-5, is NAGVMQNPRHLVRRRGQEARLRCSPMKGHSHVYWYRQLPEEGLKFMVYLQKENIIDESGMPKERFSAEFPKEGPSILRIQQVVRGDSAAYFCASSTKVGAGQPQHFGDGTRLSIL.

J is TRBJ1-5 and V is TRBV12-3 or TRBV12-4; D remains ambiguous. The V gene lost 5 bases and the J gene lost 6 bases, with 14 bases spanning the gap. The CDR3 contains 14 residues. This CDR3 is CASSPRREGQPQHF. In DNA form, the CDR3 reads TGTGCCAGCAGTCCCCGTCGAGAGGGTCAGCCCCAGCATTTT.

For the CDR3, the DNA is TGTGCCAGCGCTTATGGGGAAGCTTTCTTT. Its translation: CASAYGEAFF. The chain is built from TRBV12-3 or TRBV12-4 and TRBJ1-1; no clear D gene. V was cut by 8 bases and J by 8 bases, with 9 bases left in between. The CDR3 contains 10 residues.

V gene TRBV5-1 combines with J gene TRBJ2-3; possible D gene TRBD2, 6 bases. Per the germline V gene, CDR1 is SGHRS and CDR2 is YFSETQ. Trimming removed 2 bases from V and 3 bases from J, with 16 bases in between. CDR3 length: 16 residues. CDR3 nucleotides: TGCGCCAGCAGCTTAAAGCTTCCGGGGGTAACAGATACGCAGTATTTT. Residues: CASSLKLPGVTDTQYF.

The sample holds a few counts of this clonotype. The chain has TRBV7-2 and TRBJ2-5; D may correspond to TRBD1 or TRBD2 (5 bases each). CDR1 and CDR2 (germline): SGHTA, FQGNSA. Trimming removed 3 bases from V and 1 base from J, with 12 bases in between. This CDR3 comprises 15 residues. The CDR3 nucleotides read TGTGCCAGCAGCTTCTCGGGACGGTCCCAAGAGACCCAGTACTTC. Protein product: CASSFSGRSQETQYF.

This clonotype is labeled medium-sized (0.01 to 0.1%). This chain uses TRBV29-1 with TRBJ2-7; a weak D match, TRBD1 (5 bases). CDR3 length equals 13 residues. Germline values: CDR1 SQVTM, CDR2 ANQGSEA. V lost 4 bases and J lost 1, with 11 bases in between. CDR3 in amino acids: CSVGGGNSYEQYF. The CDR3 DNA sequence: TGCAGCGTTGGGGGCGGAAATTCCTACGAGCAGTACTTC.

A few counts support this clonotype. CDR3 DNA: TGTGCCAGCAGCTGGAGCGCAGATACGCAGTATTTT. It yields the protein CASSWSADTQYF. V and J are TRBV7-9 and TRBJ2-3; D unresolved. The germline V and J ends were trimmed by 4 bases and 4 bases, with 6 bases remaining between them. Germline V gene sequence: CDR1 SEHNR, CDR2 FQNEAQ (reference sequence). This CDR3 contains 12 residues.

The sample holds a few counts of this clonotype. This chain links TRBV6-4 with TRBJ1-5; 7 nucleotides match TRBD1. V was pared by 10 bases and J by 4 bases, with 4 bases of the junction left unmatched. CDR3 length equals 12 residues. Germline V gives CDR1 MRHNA, CDR2 SNTAGT. This chain's CDR3 is CATQGRNQPQHF. CDR3 DNA: TGTGCCACACAGGGGAGGAATCAGCCCCAGCATTTT.

The J gene is TRBJ1-5, the V gene TRBV12-3 or TRBV12-4; 10 bases are a match to TRBD1. The CDR3 is made up of 15 amino acids. V lost 0 bases to trimming and J lost 6 bases; unmatched junction nucleotides: 2. The CDR3, as DNA: TGTGCCAGCAGTTTAGCCGGGACAGGGGTTCAGCCCCAGCATTTT. Protein: CASSLAGTGVQPQHF.

V is TRBV18 and J is TRBJ2-1; D remains ambiguous. Trimming took off 2 bases at V and 6 bases at J, with 11 bases between the two ends. The CDR3 is 14 amino acids. Germline assignment: CDR1 KGHSH and CDR2 LQKENI. The CDR3 region is CASSPIGRSNEQFF. The CDR3 DNA follows: TGTGCCAGCTCACCAATCGGACGTTCCAATGAGCAGTTCTTC.

By its share, this clonotype is large (0.1 to 1%). The chain uses TRBV15 and TRBJ2-3; D is undetermined. Trimming shortened V by 4 bases and J by 0 bases, and 11 bases separated the two germline ends. The CDR3 length is 15 residues. Germline V gives CDR1 LNHNV, CDR2 YYDKDF (reference sequence). Written as DNA, the CDR3 is TGTGCCACCAGCACCCGGAGCTTTAGCACAGATACGCAGTATTTT. Protein sequence: CATSTRSFSTDTQYF.

The chain carries TRBV5-1 and TRBJ1-6; D call uncertain. V was cut by 0 bases and J by 8 bases, with 6 bases left in between. This CDR3 spans 13 amino acids. Germline lookup yields CDR1 SGHRS and CDR2 YFSETQ. CDR3 DNA: TGCGCCAGCAGCTTGGCCCCCGATTCACCCCTCCACTTT. This sequence encodes CASSLAPDSPLHF.

This clonotype showed up just a few times. The chain carries TRBV5-1 and TRBJ1-6; the D gene is possibly TRBD1 (5 bases). Looked up from germline, CDR1 is SGHRS and CDR2 is YFSETQ. Trimming took off 4 bases at V and 7 bases at J, with 12 bases between the two ends. This CDR3 has 14 amino acids. CDR3 region: CASSPRGGNSPLHF. The CDR3 nucleotides read TGCGCCAGCAGCCCCCGGGGGGGAAATTCACCCCTCCACTTT.

The J gene is TRBJ2-1, the V gene TRBV10-3, with TRBD2 matching 12 bases. Germline lookup yields CDR1 ENHRY and CDR2 SYGVKD. Trimming at V came to 3 bases and at J to 4 bases, leaving 4 bases not matched to a gene. The CDR3 has 16 amino acids. For the CDR3, the DNA is TGTGCCATCAGTGACGGACTAGCGGGGCGGTACAATGAGCAGTTCTTC. It codes for CAISDGLAGRYNEQFF.

By share, this clonotype counts as medium-sized. The gene calls are TRBV11-1 and TRBJ1-2; 7 nucleotides line up with TRBD1. Germline V gene sequence: CDR1 SGHAT, CDR2 FQDESV (reference sequence). Trimming took 5 bases from V and 7 from J; bases not matched to a gene: 16. The CDR3 length is 16 residues. CDR3 loop: CASSTPSGTAAGGYTF. In nucleotides, the CDR3 is TGTGCCAGCAGCACTCCTTCAGGGACAGCGGCGGGTGGCTACACCTTC.

The rearrangement joins TRBV20-1 to TRBJ1-4; D not resolved. The CDR3 has 13 residues. The germline V and J ends were trimmed by 6 bases and 5 bases, with 13 bases remaining between them. From germline, CDR1 is DFQATT and CDR2 SNEGSKA (reference sequence). CDR3 in amino acids: CSAIDGPNEKLFF. CDR3 DNA: TGCAGTGCAATCGACGGACCAAATGAAAAACTGTTTTTT.

By sample fraction, this clonotype is medium-sized (0.01 to 0.1%). V gene TRBV27 combines with J gene TRBJ2-7; 7 nucleotides line up with TRBD1. The trim removed 5 bases at V and 5 bases at J, leaving 9 bases unmatched. The CDR3 has 14 residues. Per the germline V gene, CDR1 is MNHEY and CDR2 is SMNVEV (reference sequence). The CDR3 coding sequence is TGTGCCAGCAGTCCTCGCCCTGACAGGGACGAGCAGTACTTC. It codes for CASSPRPDRDEQYF.

There are a few counts of this clonotype. The CDR3 bases are TGTGCCAGTAGCTCGGGAGGGGGGCCAAGCTCCTACAATGAGCAGTTCTTC. Its translation is CASSSGGGPSSYNEQFF. The chain is built from TRBV27 and TRBJ2-1; TRBD2 agrees at 8 bases. After removal of 9 bases from V and 0 bases from J, the junction contained 13 bases not matched to a gene. From germline, CDR1 is MNHEY and CDR2 SMNVEV (reference sequence). The CDR3 runs to 17 residues.

This clonotype was detected only a few times. This chain uses TRBV5-6 with TRBJ1-2; no firm D call. The CDR3 extends over 12 amino acids. Between the trimmed V and J ends, which lost 4 bases and 7 bases, there was a span of 11 bases. Germline V gene data show CDR1 as SGHDT and CDR2 as YYEEEE. The CDR3 bases are TGTGCCAGCAGCCCGGGTTGGGCTGGCTACACCTTC. Residues: CASSPGWAGYTF.

On this clonotype: This could be a read error, since a much larger clone is one nucleotide away. J is TRBJ1-6 and V is TRBV29-1; TRBD1 matches 7 bases. Losses at the gene ends were 5 bases for V and 8 bases for J; bases not matched to a gene: 9. Germline loops: CDR1 SQVTM, CDR2 ANQGSEA. The CDR3 has 14 amino acids. CDR3 sequence reads: CSVRLDRVDSPLHF. The CDR3 DNA reads as TGCAGCGTTCGCTTAGACAGGGTCGATTCACCCCTCCACTTT.

In this sample, this clonotype is medium-sized. The rearrangement uses TRBV11-3 and TRBJ2-3; D unclear. Germline V gene lookup returns CDR1 SGHNT and CDR2 YENEEA. This CDR3 region has 14 residues. V was trimmed by 7 bases and J by 6 bases, leaving 17 bases between them. DNA of the CDR3: TGTGCCAGCACTGACCGACGGGCGTTCGATACGCAGTATTTT. Amino acid sequence: CASTDRRAFDTQYF.

This clonotype rates as medium-sized. The rearrangement joins TRBV6-5 to TRBJ2-5, with 7 nucleotides matching TRBD2. CDR3 length equals 14 residues. Germline V gene data show CDR1 as MNHEY and CDR2 as SVGAGI. V was pared by 7 bases and J by 2 bases, with 7 bases of the junction left unmatched. As DNA, the CDR3 is TGTGCCAGCAAGCAGGGCGGGAGACAAGAGACCCAGTACTTC. Residues: CASKQGGRQETQYF.

The CDR3 here is CSATRDLGGEANEKLFF. DNA for the CDR3: TGCAGTGCTACCAGAGATCTGGGAGGGGAGGCTAATGAAAAACTGTTTTTT. The gene calls are TRBV20-1 and TRBJ1-4; D is perhaps TRBD1 (5 bases). This CDR3 spans 17 amino acids. CDR1 is DFQATT, CDR2 SNEGSKA, per germline (reference sequence). The V gene lost 4 bases and the J gene lost 3 bases, with 21 bases spanning the gap.